Listed below are T cell receptor beta chains from one sample, sequenced in a study of blood T cell repertoires in COVID-19. Generated by immunoSEQ multiplex PCR, the TCRdb table keeps only in-frame clones and is missing some. The repertoire holds roughly 260,000 clones, with 87% as singletons. Material: PBMCs or T cells enriched from blood (not recorded which). The receptors come from a woman aged 25 to 39 with acute COVID-19. Both conserved end residues are part of each CDR3. The D gene is left open where the match is weak. Clone size appears in some rows only: once, few, many, or a class for an expanded clone.

TRBV25-1	NA	TRBJ1-1	TRBD1	TGTGCCAGCAGAGGCACGGGACAGGAAGCTTTCTTT	CASRGTGQEAFF
TRBV6-4	NA	TRBJ2-1	NA	TGTGCCAGCAGTGACTCGACGGACGGGAGGCAGTTCTTC	CASSDSTDGRQFF
TRBV19	NA	TRBJ1-5	NA	TGTGCCAGCAGGGAAATGACCAGAATTCAGTATATTAGCAATCAGCCCCAGCATTTT	CASREMTRIQYISNQPQHF
TRBV6-1	NA	TRBJ2-7	TRBD2	TGTGCCAGCAGTGAAAGGGGCGGGAGCCCCTACGAGCAGTACTTC	CASSERGGSPYEQYF
TRBV7-2	NA	TRBJ1-3	TRBD1	TGTGCCAGCAGCGCCCTGACAGGGGGGGGGAGTAGTACCATATATTTT	CASSALTGGGSSTIYF
TRBV18	NA	TRBJ1-1	NA	TGTGCCAGCTCACCGCAGGGCCCCCACACTGAAGCTTTCTTT	CASSPQGPHTEAFF
TRBV12-3/TRBV12-4	once	TRBJ1-2	NA	TGTGCCAGCAGTCCTGCGGGCTACATACACTACACCTTC	CASSPAGYIHYTF
TRBV7-9	once	TRBJ1-2	NA	TGTGCCAGCAGCCAGGGGTTTGACTACACCTTC	CASSQGFDYTF
TRBV5-4	NA	TRBJ2-1	TRBD2	TGTGCCATTATCCTAGCGGGGGGATACAATGAGCAGTTCTTC	CAIILAGGYNEQFF
TRBV6-5	NA	TRBJ1-2	NA	TGTGCCAGCAGTATCACTGACTATGGCTACACCTTC	CASSITDYGYTF
TRBV5-1	NA	TRBJ2-1	TRBD2	TGCGCCAGCAGCTTGGGGACGGCGGGGGGCCCTTACAATGAGCAGTTCTTC	CASSLGTAGGPYNEQFF
TRBV27	NA	TRBJ2-7	TRBD1	TGTGCCAGCAGTTTTTTGGGACAGGGGCTTTACGAGCAGTACTTC	CASSFLGQGLYEQYF
TRBV6-1	NA	TRBJ1-1	NA	TGTGCCAGCAGTGAAGACAGGTACGCTGAAGCTTTCTTT	CASSEDRYAEAFF
TRBV25-1	NA	TRBJ2-4	NA	TGTGCCAGCAGTGAATTAGCGGGACAGAAAAACATTCAGTACTTC	CASSELAGQKNIQYF
TRBV19	once	TRBJ2-7	TRBD2	TGTGCCAGTAGTATAGGACTAGCGGGGGAATCCTACGAGCAGTACTTC	CASSIGLAGESYEQYF
TRBV19	NA	TRBJ2-3	TRBD1	TGTGCCAGTAGTATAGTAGGTGCAGGGGGCGTAGATTTGGTAAGCACAGATACGCAGTATTTT	CASSIVGAGGVDLVSTDTQYF
TRBV30	NA	TRBJ1-3	NA	TGTGCCTGGAGTTCCGGGGTGGCAGGGGATGGAAACACCATATATTTT	CAWSSGVAGDGNTIYF
TRBV30	NA	TRBJ2-7	TRBD2	TGTGCCTGGAGTACGATAGCGGGGGGCTATGGGGGCGAGCAGTACTTC	CAWSTIAGGYGGEQYF
TRBV5-4	NA	TRBJ1-1	NA	TGTGCCAGCAGCATCAATCGGGGTCCTGAAGCTTTCTTT	CASSINRGPEAFF
TRBV27	NA	TRBJ1-2	NA	TGTGCCAGCAGGGCGGCGGGAACGCCCTATGGCTACACCTTC	CASRAAGTPYGYTF
TRBV20-1	few	TRBJ2-7	NA	TGCAGTGGGGGAGAAACCTACGAGCAGTACTTC	CSGGETYEQYF
TRBV4-3	NA	TRBJ2-1	TRBD2	TGCGCCAGCAGCCAAGGCAGCGGGGGGGCCTTTGAGCAGTTCTTC	CASSQGSGGAFEQFF
TRBV5-6	NA	TRBJ2-3	TRBD2	TGTGCCAGCAGCTTGAGGGTTAGCGGGGCCTCAGATACGCAGTATTTT	CASSLRVSGASDTQYF
TRBV12-3/TRBV12-4	NA	TRBJ1-6	NA	TGTGCCAGCAGTCCTCGTTCGCGGTCACCCCTCCACTTT	CASSPRSRSPLHF
TRBV12-3/TRBV12-4	NA	TRBJ2-1	NA	TGTGCCAGCAGTTTCTCGTACAATGAGCAGTTCTTC	CASSFSYNEQFF
TRBV5-1	NA	TRBJ1-1	NA	TGCGCCAGCAGCTTGGGGCCCTCGAACACTGAAGCTTTCTTT	CASSLGPSNTEAFF
TRBV18	few	TRBJ2-7	NA	TGTGCCAGCTCATCAAGGTCCCAGGGGGAGCAGTACTTC	CASSSRSQGEQYF
TRBV4-1	few	TRBJ1-1	TRBD1	TGCGCCAGCAGCCTAACCGGGACAGCAAACACTGAAGCTTTCTTT	CASSLTGTANTEAFF
TRBV19	NA	TRBJ2-3	TRBD2	TGTGCCAGTAGTCCACGGACTAGCGGGGGGACAGGTACGCAGTATTTT	CASSPRTSGGTGTQYF
TRBV12-3/TRBV12-4	NA	TRBJ1-2	NA	TGTGCCAGCAGTCAGAGGGTACCATATGGCTACACCTTC	CASSQRVPYGYTF
TRBV7-7	once	TRBJ1-1	NA	TGTGCTAGCAAGTTATCCGGGGATGCAATGAACACTGAAGCTTTCTTT	CASKLSGDAMNTEAFF
TRBV6-2/TRBV6-3	NA	TRBJ1-1	NA	TGTGCCAGCAGTTACGGACTGAGGCACCCCAACACTGAAGCTTTCTTT	CASSYGLRHPNTEAFF
TRBV12-5	NA	TRBJ2-1	NA	TGTGCTAGTGGTATAGACAATGAGCAGTTCTTC	CASGIDNEQFF
TRBV12-5	NA	TRBJ1-1	NA	TGTGCTAGTGGCCCGGATCGGCGGGCTTTCTTT	CASGPDRRAFF
TRBV24-1	few	TRBJ1-5	TRBD1	TGTGCCACCAGTGATCCAGGGACAGGCCTCGATCAGCCCCAGCATTTT	CATSDPGTGLDQPQHF
TRBV19	NA	TRBJ2-6	TRBD2	TGTGCCAGTAGTATGGGCCTAGCGGACGGGGCCAACGTCCTGACTTTC	CASSMGLADGANVLTF
TRBV19	once	TRBJ2-3	NA	TGTGCCAGTACCCTGGGGGGATCCGGGACAGATACGCAGTATTTT	CASTLGGSGTDTQYF
TRBV4-3	NA	TRBJ2-3	TRBD2	TGCGCCAGCAGCCAAGAGTCGGGGGGATCTGGTACGCAGTATTTT	CASSQESGGSGTQYF
TRBV10-3	NA	TRBJ1-2	NA	TGTGCCATCAGTGAGTCTGTTCACCGGGACTCATTTAACTATGGCTACACCTTC	CAISESVHRDSFNYGYTF
TRBV27	once	TRBJ1-1	TRBD1	TGTGCCAGCAGTTCCCTCCGGGACAGGGGATGGGCTTTCTTT	CASSSLRDRGWAFF
TRBV12-3/TRBV12-4	NA	TRBJ1-4	TRBD1	TGTGCCAGCAGCCCCGACAGGGGTGAAAAACTGTTTTTT	CASSPDRGEKLFF
TRBV25-1	NA	TRBJ1-2	NA	TGTGCCAGCAGTGCCTGGACTGCGCGCTATGGCTACACCTTC	CASSAWTARYGYTF
TRBV5-1	few	TRBJ2-5	TRBD2	TGCGCCAGCAGCTCCGAGGCTAAAGGACTAGCGGGGGCAGAGACCCAGTACTTC	CASSSEAKGLAGAETQYF
TRBV6-6	NA	TRBJ1-3	NA	TGTGCCAGCAGTCCCGAGAGGGTGACGAAAAGCTCTGGAAACACCATATATTTT	CASSPERVTKSSGNTIYF
TRBV7-9	NA	TRBJ2-6	NA	TGTGCCAGCAGCTTAGATCCAGGGAACTCTGGGGCCAACGTCCTGACTTTC	CASSLDPGNSGANVLTF
TRBV12-3/TRBV12-4	NA	TRBJ1-5	TRBD1	TGTGCCAGCAGTCAGGGGGTCAATCAGCCCCAGCATTTT	CASSQGVNQPQHF
TRBV7-8	NA	TRBJ1-1	NA	TGTGCCAGCAGCTTAGTGTTTTTGAGGGACTCGAACACTGAAGCTTTCTTT	CASSLVFLRDSNTEAFF
TRBV5-4	NA	TRBJ2-3	TRBD2	TGTGCCAGCAGCCGCGCGAGTCTAGCGGACACAGATACGCAGTATTTT	CASSRASLADTDTQYF
TRBV19	NA	TRBJ1-1	NA	TGTGCCAGTAGTATATCGGGGATCGCGAACACTGAAGCTTTCTTT	CASSISGIANTEAFF
TRBV9	NA	TRBJ2-3	NA	TGTGCCAGCAGCGCCGGAGGGACAGATACGCAGTATTTT	CASSAGGTDTQYF
TRBV27	NA	TRBJ2-5	NA	TGTGCCAGCAGTTTGTCCGGGGAGACCCAGTACTTC	CASSLSGETQYF
TRBV7-2	NA	TRBJ2-7	TRBD1	TGTGCCAGCAGCGAGGACAGGGGTGGAAACGAGCAGTACTTC	CASSEDRGGNEQYF
TRBV25-1	NA	TRBJ2-2	NA	TGTGCCAGCAGTGAATATAGGGGGAACACCGGGGAGCTGTTTTTT	CASSEYRGNTGELFF
TRBV7-2	NA	TRBJ1-2	NA	TGTGCCAGCAGCCCGGACAGTAGATATGGCTACACCTTC	CASSPDSRYGYTF
TRBV6-6	NA	TRBJ2-6	NA	TGTGCCAGCACTCGGAGCGGGCAGGCAGACTCTGGGGCCAACGTCCTGACTTTC	CASTRSGQADSGANVLTF
TRBV18	NA	TRBJ2-3	NA	TGTGCCAGCTCACGCCGGGTTATTGGCACAGATACGCAGTATTTT	CASSRRVIGTDTQYF